The following is a TCR beta chain sequence with its context. Its antigen is unknown. No qualities accompany the bases; no much larger clone lies one base away. These data are taken from a study of T cells after posttransplantation cyclophosphamide (dated by TCRdb to the mid-2010s). Regarding the research as a whole: Using TRB sequencing, the study followed how the T cell repertoire rebuilt after myeloablative bone marrow transplantation with posttransplantation cyclophosphamide given as GVHD prophylaxis. Antigen receptor sequencing was done on samples from a few dozen PTCy-treated patients and from approximately 16 related bone marrow donors of those patients. Blood from all 35 or so PTCy patients who had 1-year posttransplant specimens underwent TRB sequencing. TRB sequencing was also done on up to about 3 additional blood samples from 2 to 5.2 years after transplant in 3 patients, and on pretransplant blood from a handful of patients. Because TRA and TRB clonality correlated tightly in 8 to 10 samples, the subsequent TCR analyses were limited to TRB only. Public TRB sequences were compared against a database of over 3,500 sequences linked to responses to pathogens, tumor antigens, self-antigens and alloantigens.

This specimen's treatment or condition label, per the study, means: high-dose cyclophosphamide on days +3 and +4 as single-agent GVHD prophylaxis. For conditioning, the PTCy patients got busulfan and fludarabine, then a related or unrelated marrow graft, followed by cyclophosphamide on days +3 and +4. Skin and gastrointestinal biopsies, obtained clinically during GVHD evaluation, were retrospectively TRB-sequenced from roughly eight patients. The PTCy-treated patients were enrolled in a prospective multi-institutional clinical trial. Genomic DNA was used for TRB sequencing, which was performed with the immunoSEQ assay at survey resolution or with the hsTCRB kit. On the authors' methods: The immunoSEQ software was used for initial read processing, and the LymphoSeq R package was used for repertoire analyses. Clonality was computed as 1 minus normalized Shannon entropy, and a Gini coefficient was also calculated for each TRB dataset. Phenotypes of unsorted samples were inferred by mapping TRB sequences from sorted subsets of the recipient or donor onto unsorted samples of the same recipient. Imported from immuneACCESS, the table was reduced by TCRdb to in-frame sequences with V and J called. These copies leave out some clones; in studies compared against another copy, an unresolved V gene accounts for under half, and the cause of the remainder is not known. D and trimming were read from the DNA, whereas the V and J calls and clone size are those reported in that table. In this sample's table one finds approximately 34 clones.

General study outcomes and caveats: The TRB repertoires of T cells infiltrating skin or GI tract showed only limited overlap with the TRB repertoires of T cells in blood. Donor-recipient similarity was low at 1-2 months but rose over the first year, and later blood repertoires were often dominated by donor CD8+ memory clones. Because the biopsies contained few T cell genomes (a median of approximately 100 in skin and 117 in GI), sampling of the biopsies was at least 40-fold shallower than sampling of blood or marrow. Across fewer than 55 patients, TRB clonality was highly associated with recipient CMV seropositivity and CMV reactivation, and PTCy diversity was similar to diversity in CNI/methotrexate controls.

Measured from the cysteine to the phenylalanine, the CDR3 is 17 residues long. The kept DNA is CDR3 alone, 51 bases in frame from the first base. The source material was gut tissue, sampled after allogeneic stem cell transplant with posttransplant cyclophosphamide. The sequence derives from a female patient between 55 and 75 years old who received an allogeneic stem cell transplant from an unrelated donor, was CMV-positive, and had acute GVHD only. Some T cells seen after a transplant may have their origin in the graft donor. The chain is made from TRBV8-2 and TRBJ2-6; the DNA was not compared with TRBD2, the D call given in the table. TRBV8-2 is a recognized pseudogene. CDR3 protein: CGNCGKITQSRANVLTF. Read as DNA, the sequence is TGTGGCAACTGCGGTAAGATAACACAAAGTCGGGCCAACGTCCTGACTTTC.